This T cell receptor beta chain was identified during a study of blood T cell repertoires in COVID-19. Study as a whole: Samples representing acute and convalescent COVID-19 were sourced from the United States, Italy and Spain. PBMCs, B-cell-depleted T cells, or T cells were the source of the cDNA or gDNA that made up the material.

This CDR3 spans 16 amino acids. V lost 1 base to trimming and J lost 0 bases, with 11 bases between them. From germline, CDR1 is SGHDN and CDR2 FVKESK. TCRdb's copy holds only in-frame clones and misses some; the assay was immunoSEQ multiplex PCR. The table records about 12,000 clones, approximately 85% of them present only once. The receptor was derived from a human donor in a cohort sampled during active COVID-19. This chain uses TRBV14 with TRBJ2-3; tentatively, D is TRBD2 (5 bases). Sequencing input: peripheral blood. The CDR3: CASSQAGRGSTDTQYF. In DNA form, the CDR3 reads TGTGCCAGCAGCCAAGCAGGTCGCGGGAGCACAGATACGCAGTATTTT.